Below, 21 T cell receptor beta chains from the same sample are listed, as sequenced in a study of control samples from healthy donors and cancer patients. Here immunoSEQ multiplex PCR was the method, and the copy in TCRdb shows in-frame clones only, minus some. The table lists roughly 80,000 clones, 85% to 90% of them singletons. Sequenced material: blood. All receptors come from a man aged 45-65 years in good health.

The chain carries TRBV6-5 and TRBJ1-1; 10 bases are shared with TRBD1. V dropped 2 bases and J dropped 5; count of bases not matched to a gene: 2. Germline loops: CDR1 MNHEY, CDR2 SVGAGI. The CDR3 sequence is 14 residues long. CDR3 nucleotides: TGTGCCAGCAGTTACGGGACAGGGGTTACTGAAGCTTTCTTT. Translating it yields CASSYGTGVTEAFF.

The rearrangement links TRBV3-1 (or the pseudogene TRBV3-2) to TRBJ2-5; D is uncertain. V lost 5 bases and J lost 2, with 18 bases in between. The CDR3 runs to 16 residues. Per the germline V gene, CDR1 is LGHDT and CDR2 is YNNKEL (reference sequence). The CDR3 DNA is TGTGCCAGCAGCACCCCCCACGGATTGCTTCAAGAGACCCAGTACTTC. Protein product: CASSTPHGLLQETQYF.

This clone was seen only a few times. CDR3 DNA: TGTGCCAGCAGCGTAGTAGGGACAGGGAACTATGGCTACACCTTC. Translated: CASSVVGTGNYGYTF. V is TRBV9 and J is TRBJ1-2; 9 bases are a match to TRBD1. The germline CDR1 and CDR2 sequences are SGDLS and YYNGEE. There are 15 residues in the CDR3. J was trimmed by 2 bases and V by 0 bases; bases with no gene match: 2.

The rearrangement joins TRBV5-1 to TRBJ1-4; a possible D gene is TRBD1 (6 bases). Trimming left V 0 bases short and J 0 bases short, with 12 bases between. The germline V gene has CDR1 SGHRS and CDR2 YFSETQ. CDR3 size: 17 residues. CDR3 region: CASSLEGQPATNEKLFF. CDR3 DNA: TGCGCCAGCAGCTTGGAAGGACAGCCTGCAACTAATGAAAAACTGTTTTTT.

The genes are TRBV29-1 and TRBJ2-4; D ambiguous. Per germline, CDR1 SQVTM and CDR2 ANQGSEA. Trimming stripped 4 bases from V and 0 bases from J, with 4 bases between. The CDR3 has 12 amino acids. The CDR3 is CSVGIAKNIQYF. CDR3 in DNA: TGCAGCGTTGGGATAGCCAAAAACATTCAGTACTTC.

V gene TRBV6-5 combines with J gene TRBJ2-2; D gene ambiguous. V lost 5 bases and J 6 bases, leaving 7 bases between the germline ends. CDR1 and CDR2 (germline): MNHEY, SVGAGI. There are 12 residues in the CDR3. In nucleotides, the CDR3 is TGTGCCAGCAGTCGCCCCCCCGGGGAGCTGTTTTTT. Translated, it gives CASSRPPGELFF.

The genes are TRBV7-9 and TRBJ2-1; a possible D gene is TRBD2 (6 bases). The V gene lost 3 bases and the J gene lost 6 bases, with 12 bases spanning the gap. The CDR3 spans 14 residues. CDR1 is SEHNR and CDR2 is FQNEAQ in the germline V gene (reference sequence). The CDR3: CASSLGGSLNEQFF. CDR3 in DNA: TGTGCCAGCAGCTTGGGGGGATCCCTCAATGAGCAGTTCTTC.

This chain links TRBV10-3 with TRBJ1-2; 9 nucleotides agree with TRBD1. V lost 6 bases and J lost 5; bases outside the gene matches: 7. CDR3 length: 14 residues. From germline, CDR1 is ENHRY and CDR2 SYGVKD. DNA of the CDR3: TGTGCCATCAGCACAGGGGGCAGTGGGTATGGCTACACCTTC. This sequence encodes CAISTGGSGYGYTF.

V and J are TRBV5-6 and TRBJ1-6; D might be TRBD1 (5 bases). CDR3 length: 12 amino acids. Germline V lookup: CDR1 SGHDT, CDR2 YYEEEE. V lost 3 bases and J lost 16, with 14 bases in between. The CDR3 DNA reads TGTGCCAGCAGCTATGGGACCGCGAAACTCCACTTT. It is translated as CASSYGTAKLHF. The variable domain in full, with the rest retrieved from reference TRBV5-6 and TRBJ1-6, is DAGVTQSPTHLIKTRGQQVTLRCSPKSGHDTVSWYQQALGQGPQFIFQYYEEEERQRGNFPDRFSGHQFPNYSSELNVNALLLGDSALYLCASSYGTAKLHFGNGTRLTVT.

This clone was counted a single time. A junction boundary mismatches the germline segment, possibly from a read error. The chain has TRBV6-5 and TRBJ1-3; maybe TRBD1 (6 bases). The CDR3 has 14 amino acids. Germline CDR1 and CDR2: MNHEY and SVGAGI. CDR3 sequence reads: CASSPTGGLNAIYF. CDR3 in DNA: TGTGCCAGCAGTCCGACGGGGGGGCTAAACGCCATATATTTT.

The rearrangement uses TRBV9 and TRBJ1-2; possible D gene TRBD1, 6 bases. V lost 3 bases and J 6 bases, leaving 12 bases between the germline ends. Germline CDR1 is SGDLS and CDR2 is YYNGEE. The CDR3 totals 13 residues. The CDR3 nucleotides are TGTGCCAGCAGCGGCAGGGGTAGGCATGGCTACACCTTC. Encoded protein: CASSGRGRHGYTF.

The chain links TRBV2 to TRBJ1-2; D possibly corresponds to TRBD1 (5 bases). V was cut by 1 base and J by 2 bases, with 11 bases left in between. The V gene's germline CDR1 is SNHLY and CDR2 FYNNEI. The CDR3 spans 15 residues. CDR3 sequence reads: CASSEGRGENYGYTF. In DNA, the CDR3 is TGTGCCAGCAGTGAAGGCCGGGGGGAGAACTATGGCTACACCTTC.

This clone appeared a single time. This chain uses TRBV2 with TRBJ1-1; D gene ambiguous. V dropped 1 base and J dropped 2 bases, with 2 bases sitting between them. The germline V gene encodes CDR1 SNHLY and CDR2 FYNNEI. The CDR3 runs 12 residues. The CDR3 protein is CASSEVNTEAFF. The CDR3 nucleotides are TGTGCCAGCAGTGAAGTAAACACTGAAGCTTTCTTT.

CDR3 residues: CASSQVSSPLHF. CDR3 DNA: TGTGCCAGCAGCCAAGTTTCTTCACCCCTCCACTTT. This chain connects TRBV3-1 (or the pseudogene TRBV3-2) to TRBJ1-6; unclear D gene. Deletions cut 1 base from V and 9 bases from J, with 4 bases between. Germline values: CDR1 LGHDT, CDR2 YNNKEL (reference sequence). The CDR3 consists of 12 residues.

The V call is TRBV30, the J call TRBJ2-1, with 7 bases matching TRBD1. V lost 3 bases to trimming and J lost 3 bases; unmatched junction nucleotides: 5. Germline V gene lookup returns CDR1 GTSNPN and CDR2 SVGIG (reference sequence). The CDR3 has 14 amino acids. The CDR3 spells CAWRGGGSYNEQFF. The CDR3 nucleotides are TGTGCCTGGAGAGGGGGCGGAAGCTACAATGAGCAGTTCTTC.

This clone was counted a few times. The V and J genes are TRBV7-2 and TRBJ1-2; TRBD1 aligns across 9 bases. Looked up from germline, CDR1 is SGHTA and CDR2 is FQGNSA. Trimming at V came to 5 bases and at J to 4 bases, leaving 8 bases not matched to a gene. This CDR3 has 15 amino acids. The DNA of the CDR3 is TGTGCCAGCAGCCCCAGCGGACAGGGGACCTATGGCTACACCTTC. This gives the protein CASSPSGQGTYGYTF.

This clone is categorized as large (0.1 to 1%). V gene TRBV10-2 combines with J gene TRBJ2-2; no definite D call. Trimming pared 2 bases from V and 5 bases from J, leaving 6 bases between. Germline V gene lookup returns CDR1 WSHSY and CDR2 SAAADI. This CDR3 spans 13 amino acids. The CDR3 spells CASSERETGELFF. The CDR3 region has the DNA TGCGCCAGCAGTGAGAGAGAAACCGGGGAGCTGTTTTTT.

V gene TRBV5-1 combines with J gene TRBJ2-2; no definite D call. The germline CDR1 and CDR2 sequences are SGHRS and YFSETQ. Deletions cut 2 bases from V and 6 bases from J, with 14 bases between. The CDR3 spans 15 residues. CDR3 loop: CASSFNARTSGELFF. The CDR3 region has the DNA TGCGCCAGCAGCTTCAACGCTAGAACGTCCGGGGAGCTGTTTTTT. Supplemented by reference TRBV5-1 and TRBJ2-2, the full variable domain reads KAGVTQTPRYLIKTRGQQVTLSCSPISGHRSVSWYQQTPGQGLQFLFEYFSETQRNKGNFPGRFSGRQFSNSRSEMNVSTLELGDSALYLCASSFNARTSGELFFGEGSRLTVL.

There are a few counts of this clone. This chain joins TRBV5-1 and TRBJ2-1; perhaps TRBD2 as D (5 bases). The ends were cut back, 5 bases at V and 12 bases at J, with 12 bases in the middle. The CDR3 covers 11 residues. CDR1 and CDR2 (germline): SGHRS, YFSETQ. CDR3 in DNA: TGCGCCAGCAGTTTCGGGGTAAGGCAGTTCTTC. It codes for CASSFGVRQFF.

The chain has TRBV5-1 and TRBJ2-1; 12 positions agree with TRBD2. The CDR3 runs to 18 residues. Germline V gives CDR1 SGHRS, CDR2 YFSETQ. V was pared by 0 bases and J by 0 bases, with 4 bases of the junction left unmatched. In DNA, the CDR3 is TGCGCCAGCAGCTTGGGGACTAGCGGGGAATTCTCCTACAATGAGCAGTTCTTC. It codes for CASSLGTSGEFSYNEQFF. Supplemented by reference TRBV5-1 and TRBJ2-1, the full variable domain reads KAGVTQTPRYLIKTRGQQVTLSCSPISGHRSVSWYQQTPGQGLQFLFEYFSETQRNKGNFPGRFSGRQFSNSRSEMNVSTLELGDSALYLCASSLGTSGEFSYNEQFFGPGTRLTVL.

The chain combines TRBV6-5 with TRBJ1-1; the match to TRBD1 covers 9 bases. Germline V gene lookup returns CDR1 MNHEY and CDR2 SVGAGI. The CDR3 has 14 amino acids. V was clipped by 7 bases and J by 3 bases; unmatched bases: 6. CDR3 in amino acids: CASNRQGVDTEAFF. The CDR3 DNA is TGTGCCAGCAACCGACAGGGGGTCGACACTGAAGCTTTCTTT.